The 32 T cell receptor beta chains given below trace back to one sample, sequenced in a study of cytomegalovirus exposure and HLA in healthy donors. The PCR contained 60 Vbeta and 13 Jbeta primers. The repertoire was sequenced with immunoSEQ multiplex PCR; TCRdb's copy has only in-frame clones and lacks some. This sample has roughly 180,000 clones, with roughly 80% found just once. The material sequenced was PBMCs. The receptors were gathered from a male donor in good health and CMV-seronegative.

The chain has TRBV28 and TRBJ2-5; a weak D match, TRBD2 (6 bases). The CDR3 is 15 amino acids. Germline loops: CDR1 MDHEN, CDR2 SYDVKM. Deletions cut 4 bases from V and 5 bases from J, with 17 bases between. As DNA, the CDR3 is TGTGCCAGCAGTTCCCGGGGCTCAGGGAGGGAGACCCAGTACTTC. This codes for CASSSRGSGRETQYF.

The V and J genes are TRBV2 and TRBJ2-7, with D hard to call. V lost 7 bases, J lost 0 bases, and 13 bases lay in between. The CDR3 loop spans 14 amino acids. The germline V gene encodes CDR1 SNHLY and CDR2 FYNNEI. As DNA, the CDR3 is TGTGCCAGCAAACTGACAACCTTCTCCTACGAGCAGTACTTC. It is translated as CASKLTTFSYEQYF.

The genes are TRBV7-6 and TRBJ2-3; 7 bases line up with TRBD1. The J segment lost 3 bases and the V segment lost 4 bases, leaving 7 bases of the junction unmatched. This CDR3 contains 15 residues. Germline V lookup: CDR1 SGHVS, CDR2 FNYEAQ. The CDR3 region is CASSWGQPSTDTQYF. In DNA form, the CDR3 reads TGTGCCAGCAGCTGGGGACAGCCCTCAACAGATACGCAGTATTTT. Full variable domain (remainder filled in from reference TRBV7-6 and TRBJ2-3): GAGVSQSPRYKVTKRGQDVALRCDPISGHVSLYWYRQALGQGPEFLTYFNYEAQQDKSGLPNDRFSAERPEGSISTLTIQRTEQRDSAMYRCASSWGQPSTDTQYFGPGTRLTVL.

J is TRBJ2-3 and V is TRBV18; TRBD2 aligns across 11 bases. The CDR3 extends over 16 amino acids. The J segment lost 6 bases and the V segment lost 2 bases, leaving 7 bases of the junction unmatched. Germline V gene sequence: CDR1 KGHSH, CDR2 LQKENI. The chain's CDR3 is CASSPLAGGPSDTQYF. Written as DNA, the CDR3 is TGTGCCAGCTCACCATTAGCGGGAGGGCCAAGTGATACGCAGTATTTT.

This chain connects TRBV7-3 to TRBJ2-5, with 9 bases identical to TRBD2. CDR3 length: 15 residues. V lost 2 bases to trimming and J lost 5 bases; unmatched junction nucleotides: 6. Per germline, CDR1 SGHTA and CDR2 FQGTGA. The CDR3 coding sequence is TGTGCCAGCAGCTTAGGCGGGAGGGCCGGGGAGACCCAGTACTTC. Protein sequence: CASSLGGRAGETQYF. Together with reference TRBV7-3 and TRBJ2-5, the CDR3 gives the full variable domain: GAGVSQTPSNKVTEKGKYVELRCDPISGHTALYWYRQSLGQGPEFLIYFQGTGAADDSGLPNDRFFAVRPEGSVSTLKIQRTERGDSAVYLCASSLGGRAGETQYFGPGTRLLVL.

This clone was picked up one time. The gene calls are TRBV7-9 and TRBJ1-6, with 7 bases that match TRBD1. The germline CDR1 and CDR2 sequences are SEHNR and FQNEAQ (reference sequence). CDR3 length: 14 residues. V gave up 6 bases and J gave up 7 bases; unmatched junction bases: 6. The CDR3 sequence: CASSLTGVNSPLHF. The CDR3 DNA follows: TGTGCCAGCAGTCTCACAGGGGTAAATTCACCCCTCCACTTT.

The V gene is TRBV10-3, the J gene TRBJ2-3, with TRBD2 matching over 8 bases. The CDR3 spans 13 residues. Germline-derived CDR1 and CDR2 are ENHRY and SYGVKD. Losses at the gene ends were 10 bases for V and 3 bases for J; bases not matched to a gene: 6. The CDR3 nucleotides are TGTGCCACTACGGCTAGCGGGACAGATACGCAGTATTTT. Its translation is CATTASGTDTQYF.

The CDR3 spells CASSNRGRVETQYF. As DNA, the CDR3 is TGTGCCAGTTCGAACAGGGGGCGCGTCGAGACCCAGTACTTC. The chain is built from TRBV19 and TRBJ2-5; 9 bases map to TRBD1. The ends lost 8 bases at V and 5 bases at J; junction bases unmatched: 9. The CDR3 runs 14 residues. CDR1 is LNHDA, CDR2 SQIVND, per germline (reference sequence).

The rearrangement joins TRBV10-3 to TRBJ1-4, with unresolved D. The CDR3 extends over 15 amino acids. Germline CDR1 reads ENHRY; CDR2 reads SYGVKD. The V gene lost 2 bases and the J gene lost 0 bases, with 7 bases spanning the gap. The CDR3 coding sequence is TGTGCCATCAGTGAGGGAGGAGCAACTAATGAAAAACTGTTTTTT. Amino acids: CAISEGGATNEKLFF.

This chain uses TRBV5-1 with TRBJ2-3, with TRBD2 matching over 8 bases. Per the germline V gene, CDR1 is SGHRS and CDR2 is YFSETQ. J gave up 4 bases and V 2 bases, and 6 bases lay outside the gene matches. This CDR3 spans 15 amino acids. The CDR3 nucleotides are TGCGCCAGCAGCTTAGAGGGACTAGTTTCAGATACGCAGTATTTT. It yields the protein CASSLEGLVSDTQYF.

The rearrangement uses TRBV13 and TRBJ2-7; 7 bases are shared with TRBD2. The germline V gene encodes CDR1 PRHDT and CDR2 FYEKMQ (reference sequence). Losses at the gene ends were 6 bases for V and 5 bases for J; bases not matched to a gene: 10. The CDR3 runs to 14 residues. The CDR3 nucleotides read TGTGCCAGCAGGAGAGCGGGGAGGGTCCACGAGCAGTACTTC. Translation gives CASRRAGRVHEQYF.

The chain links TRBV9 to TRBJ2-7; D gene unclear. The CDR3 length is 14 residues. Trimming took off 0 bases at V and 0 bases at J, with 7 bases between the two ends. CDR1 and CDR2 (germline): SGDLS, YYNGEE. DNA of the CDR3: TGTGCCAGCAGCGTAGGAGCGACCTCCTACGAGCAGTACTTC. As protein: CASSVGATSYEQYF.

The chain uses TRBV2 and TRBJ2-7; 7 bases align to TRBD1. The V gene end was trimmed by 6 bases and the J gene end by 1 base; junction bases not matched to a gene: 3. This CDR3 is 13 amino acids long. CDR1 and CDR2 from the germline V gene are SNHLY and FYNNEI. For the CDR3, the DNA is TGTGCCAGCAGGGAGACAGGGTCCTACGAGCAGTACTTC. Its translation: CASRETGSYEQYF.

The count of this clone is one. The chain employs TRBV21-1 and TRBJ1-5; the DNA was not used to check the table's D call, TRBD1. TRBV21-1 is termed a pseudogene. This CDR3 spans 19 amino acids. CDR3 nucleotides: TGTGCCAGCAGCAAAGAGGTTAAGGGGGCGGAATGGTTAGGTCAGCCCCAGCATTTT. Protein product: CASSKEVKGAEWLGQPQHF.

The J gene is TRBJ2-1, the V gene TRBV6-6; 13 positions agree with TRBD2. Germline V CDR1 and CDR2: MNHNY, SVGAGI (reference sequence). With 6 bases clipped from V and 1 base from J, the junction kept 3 bases outside the gene matches. This CDR3 spans 16 amino acids. The CDR3 sequence is CASRWTSGSSYNEQFF. DNA for the CDR3: TGTGCCAGCAGGTGGACTAGCGGGAGTTCCTACAATGAGCAGTTCTTC.

The J gene is TRBJ2-2, the V gene TRBV7-2, with 10 bases aligning to TRBD2. The junction had 1 base not matched to a gene; V was cut back by 2 bases and J by 1 base. The length of the CDR3 is 16 residues. The V gene's germline CDR1 is SGHTA and CDR2 FQGNSA. CDR3 bases: TGTGCCAGCAGCTTATCTAGCGGGAGGAACACCGGGGAGCTGTTTTTT. Residues: CASSLSSGRNTGELFF.

This clone was seen just once. This sequence joins TRBV4-3 and TRBJ2-6; TRBD1 matches at 7 bases. The CDR3 has 19 amino acids. Germline CDR1 is LGHNA and CDR2 is YSLEER. V lost 1 base to trimming and J lost 0 bases; unmatched junction nucleotides: 9. CDR3 sequence reads: CASSQASTGISSGANVLTF. The CDR3 DNA reads as TGCGCCAGCAGCCAAGCCTCGACAGGGATAAGCTCTGGGGCCAACGTCCTGACTTTC.

This clone has at least ten counts. The chain recombines TRBV28 with TRBJ2-6, with 7 bases matching TRBD2. J was trimmed by 0 bases and V by 5 bases; bases with no gene match: 10. The CDR3 totals 18 residues. Looked up from germline, CDR1 is MDHEN and CDR2 is SYDVKM. The CDR3 sequence: CASSAAGRPLSGANVLTF. CDR3 sequence (DNA): TGTGCCAGCAGTGCAGCGGGACGACCCCTCTCTGGGGCCAACGTCCTGACTTTC. The full variable domain, completed using reference TRBV28 and TRBJ2-6, is DVKVTQSSRYLVKRTGEKVFLECVQDMDHENMFWYRQDPGLGLRLIYFSYDVKMKEKGDIPEGYSVSREKKERFSLILESASTNQTSMYLCASSAAGRPLSGANVLTFGAGSRLTVL.

The chain has TRBV6-6 and TRBJ2-7, with TRBD1 matching over 8 bases. Germline V CDR1 and CDR2: MNHNY, SVGAGI (reference sequence). V lost 4 bases, J lost 7 bases, and 9 bases stayed unmatched. CDR3 length: 14 residues. The CDR3 DNA is TGTGCCAGCAGTTCGTCTGGGACAGGTGGGGAGCAGTACTTC. It translates to CASSSSGTGGEQYF.

The chain recombines TRBV5-6 with TRBJ2-2, with unresolved D. With 1 base removed from V and 4 bases from J, the gap between germline ends came to 8 bases. This CDR3 has 14 residues. CDR1 SGHDT and CDR2 YYEEEE come from the germline V gene. As DNA, the CDR3 is TGTGCCAGCAGCTTGCCGAGATCCACCGGGGAGCTGTTTTTT. This gives the protein CASSLPRSTGELFF.

The chain uses TRBV10-3 and TRBJ2-7, with 7 bases aligning to TRBD1. Trimming removed 2 bases from V and 4 bases from J; junction bases left unmatched: 8. The length of the CDR3 is 15 residues. Germline CDR1 is ENHRY and CDR2 is SYGVKD. CDR3 amino acids: CAISEEGAYPYEQYF. The CDR3 nucleotides read TGTGCCATCAGTGAGGAGGGGGCCTATCCTTACGAGCAGTACTTC.

The chain uses TRBV5-1 and TRBJ2-3; TRBD1 agrees at 7 bases. Germline CDR1 SGHRS, CDR2 YFSETQ. This CDR3 region has 15 residues. V was pared by 9 bases and J by 3 bases, with 13 bases of the junction left unmatched. The CDR3: CATQKGDRPTDTQYF. CDR3 nucleotides: TGCGCCACCCAAAAGGGGGACAGACCTACAGATACGCAGTATTTT.

The chain joins TRBV29-1 to TRBJ2-1; 13 bases are shared with TRBD2. CDR1 and CDR2 (germline): SQVTM, ANQGSEA. This CDR3 comprises 18 residues. V was clipped by 4 bases and J by 0 bases; unmatched bases: 9. CDR3 protein: CSVVGTSGAQSSYNEQFF. The CDR3 DNA reads TGCAGCGTTGTCGGGACTAGCGGGGCCCAGAGCTCCTACAATGAGCAGTTCTTC.

The chain joins TRBV28 to TRBJ2-7, with a tentative D call TRBD1 (5 bases). The CDR3 consists of 13 residues. Trimming shortened V by 5 bases and J by 0 bases, and 8 bases separated the two germline ends. The germline V gene has CDR1 MDHEN and CDR2 SYDVKM. The CDR3 here is CASSHRRSYEQYF. CDR3 in DNA: TGTGCCAGCAGTCACAGGCGCTCCTACGAGCAGTACTTC.

CDR3 nucleotides: TGTGCCAGCACGACGGGGGGCACAGATACGCAGTATTTT. It yields the protein CASTTGGTDTQYF. This chain links TRBV28 with TRBJ2-3; a possible D gene is TRBD2 (6 bases). This CDR3 spans 13 amino acids. Per germline, CDR1 MDHEN and CDR2 SYDVKM. Trimming took off 7 bases at V and 1 base at J, with 9 bases between the two ends.

A few counts support this clone. The genes are TRBV4-3 and TRBJ1-1; D possibly corresponds to TRBD1 (5 bases). The CDR3 runs to 13 residues. The germline V gene encodes CDR1 LGHNA and CDR2 YSLEER. V lost 2 bases, J lost 8 bases, and 12 bases lay in between. Here the CDR3 reads CASSQSGGLEAFF. CDR3 DNA sequence: TGCGCCAGCAGCCAATCGGGGGGATTAGAAGCTTTCTTT.

This clone was seen more than once but under ten times. The chain is built from TRBV6-4 and TRBJ1-4, with TRBD1 as a possible D gene (5 bases). The CDR3 is made up of 15 amino acids. Germline loops: CDR1 MRHNA, CDR2 SNTAGT. V gave up 3 bases and J gave up 8 bases, with 16 bases separating them. The DNA of the CDR3 is TGTGCCAGCAGTGAATCGGGGACGGCGGGGGAAAAACTGTTTTTT. Its translation is CASSESGTAGEKLFF.

This chain links TRBV19 with TRBJ1-5, with D possibly being TRBD1 (5 bases). V gave up 5 bases and J gave up 7 bases, with 9 bases separating them. The CDR3 is 12 amino acids. CDR1 is LNHDA, CDR2 SQIVND, per germline (reference sequence). The CDR3 sequence is CASSGGYQPQHF. The CDR3 DNA is TGTGCCAGTAGTGGGGGGTACCAGCCCCAGCATTTT.

The J gene is TRBJ2-7, the V gene TRBV19, with TRBD1 as a possible D gene (7 bases). Germline values: CDR1 LNHDA, CDR2 SQIVND (reference sequence). V was trimmed by 3 bases and J by 4 bases, leaving 13 bases between them. The CDR3 loop spans 14 amino acids. The CDR3 DNA sequence: TGTGCCAGTAGTATCGGAGGGGGCCAGTACGAGCAGTACTTC. Translated: CASSIGGGQYEQYF.

The chain has TRBV4-3 and TRBJ2-5; TRBD2 aligns across 7 bases. V was pared by 5 bases and J by 2 bases, with 5 bases of the junction left unmatched. The CDR3 spans 14 residues. CDR1 and CDR2 (germline): LGHNA, YSLEER. The CDR3 DNA is TGCGCCAGCAGCTTACAAGCGGGGCAAGAGACCCAGTACTTC. It encodes CASSLQAGQETQYF.

V and J are TRBV27 and TRBJ2-2; TRBD2 agrees at 10 bases. This CDR3 has 16 residues. The germline CDR1 and CDR2 sequences are MNHEY and SMNVEV (reference sequence). V gave up 6 bases and J gave up 2 bases; unmatched junction bases: 6. The CDR3 region has the DNA TGTGCCAGCAGCCCTCAACTAGCGGGAAACACCGGGGAGCTGTTTTTT. This codes for CASSPQLAGNTGELFF.

The chain couples TRBV5-1 to TRBJ2-1; TRBD2 agrees at 12 bases. Trimming took 4 bases from V and 6 from J; bases not matched to a gene: 8. Germline CDR1 SGHRS, CDR2 YFSETQ. The CDR3 consists of 16 residues. This CDR3 reads CASSLGPSGRVNEQFF. CDR3 sequence (DNA): TGCGCCAGCAGCCTGGGCCCTAGCGGGAGGGTCAATGAGCAGTTCTTC.